Sequencing of this T cell receptor (beta chain) was carried out in a study of cytotoxic CD8 clonotypes in ibrutinib-treated CLL. Clones were sequenced by immunoSEQ multiplex PCR, and TCRdb holds only the in-frame ones, with some missing. The sample lists some 300,000 clones; about 77% were seen once. Genomic DNA in an amount of approximately 1.9 micrograms was extracted from cryopreserved PBMCs and used for the preparation of TCR beta libraries. The sample here was PBMCs, taken before ibrutinib treatment. This TCR derives from a human donor with chronic lymphocytic leukemia.

Written as DNA, the CDR3 is TGCAGCGTTGAATCGGGGGAGCACGGCTATGGCTACACCTTC. The encoded protein is CSVESGEHGYGYTF. The rearrangement joins TRBV29-1 to TRBJ1-2; perhaps TRBD1 as D (5 bases). V lost 2 bases and J lost 4, with 14 bases in between. The CDR3 has 14 amino acids. Germline CDR1 is SQVTM and CDR2 is ANQGSEA. The whole variable domain, remainder taken from reference TRBV29-1 and TRBJ1-2, is SAVISQKPSRDICQRGTSLTIQCQVDSQVTMMFWYRQQPGQSLTLIATANQGSEATYESGFVIDKFPISRPNLTFSTLTVSNMSPEDSSIYLCSVESGEHGYGYTFGSGTRLTVV.